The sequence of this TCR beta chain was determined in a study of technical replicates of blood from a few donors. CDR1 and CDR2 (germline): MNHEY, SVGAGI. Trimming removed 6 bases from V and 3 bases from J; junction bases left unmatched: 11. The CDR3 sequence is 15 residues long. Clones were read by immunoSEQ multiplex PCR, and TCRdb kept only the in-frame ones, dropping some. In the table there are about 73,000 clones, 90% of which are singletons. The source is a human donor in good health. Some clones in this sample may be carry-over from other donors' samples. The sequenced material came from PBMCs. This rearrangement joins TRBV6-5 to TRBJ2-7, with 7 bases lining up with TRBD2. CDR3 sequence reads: CASSPGGGRVYEQYF. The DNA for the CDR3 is TGTGCCAGCAGCCCGGGGGGTGGGAGGGTCTACGAGCAGTACTTC.